The next 20 T cell receptor beta chains were all read from a single sample in a study of beta chain features in type 1 diabetes. The authors reverse transcribed all of the isolated RNA, so sequencing captured expressed TCRB transcripts. Sequencing was performed with immunoSEQ multiplex PCR; in TCRdb, only in-frame clones are kept and a portion is missing. The sample shows 350,000 to 450,000 clones, over 13% of them seen only once. The sequenced sample consisted of naive CD4+ T cells from blood. The source of these receptors is a woman between 18 and 29 years old in good health.

This clone was picked up a small number of times. The rearrangement uses TRBV7-9 and TRBJ2-1; TRBD2 might be the D (6 bases). Germline assignment: CDR1 SEHNR and CDR2 FQNEAQ (reference sequence). The V end lost 5 bases, the J end lost 3 bases, and 17 bases lay between the germline ends. The CDR3 spans 16 residues. CDR3 sequence (DNA): TGTGCCAGCAGCAATGGGGCGGGACCCAACTACAATGAGCAGTTCTTC. Residues: CASSNGAGPNYNEQFF.

This clone was observed a handful of times. This rearrangement joins TRBV4-2 to TRBJ2-1; 14 bases fit TRBD2. V shed 0 bases and J 2 bases; nucleotides not matched to a gene: 0. The germline gives CDR1 LGHNA, CDR2 YNFKEQ. The CDR3 has 17 residues. The CDR3 DNA sequence: TGTGCCAGCAGCCAAGAGGGACTAGCGGGGGCCTACAATGAGCAGTTCTTC. Translation gives CASSQEGLAGAYNEQFF.

This sequence joins TRBV2 and TRBJ2-7; 11 bases agree with TRBD2. CDR1 SNHLY and CDR2 FYNNEI come from the germline V gene. V shed 6 bases and J 9 bases; nucleotides not matched to a gene: 13. The CDR3 is 15 residues long. DNA of the CDR3: TGTGCCAGCAGATCATTAGCGGGAGGGAGTAGAGGGCAGTACTTC. It specifies CASRSLAGGSRGQYF.

This clone was detected only a few times. This chain links TRBV5-8 with TRBJ1-5, with 8 bases that match TRBD1. V lost 4 bases to trimming and J lost 7 bases; unmatched junction nucleotides: 7. The germline CDR1 and CDR2 sequences are SGHTS and YDEGEE. CDR3 length: 14 residues. The CDR3 region has the DNA TGTGCCAGCAGCCCTTGGACAGGGACACAGCCCCAGCATTTT. It is translated as CASSPWTGTQPQHF. Full variable domain (missing parts from reference TRBV5-8 and TRBJ1-5): EAGVTQSPTHLIKTRGQQATLRCSPISGHTSVYWYQQALGLGLQFLLWYDEGEERNRGNFPPRFSGRQFPNYSSELNVNALELEDSALYLCASSPWTGTQPQHFGDGTRLSIL.

The chain is built from TRBV19 and TRBJ2-3; 7 bases align to TRBD1. The germline CDR1 and CDR2 sequences are LNHDA and SQIVND (reference sequence). This CDR3 region has 14 residues. Trimming removed 3 bases from V and 2 bases from J; junction bases left unmatched: 2. The CDR3 DNA sequence: TGTGCCAGTAGTATGGGACAGCTCACAGATACGCAGTATTTT. Translated, it gives CASSMGQLTDTQYF.

In its sample, this clone was seen a few times. The chain uses TRBV7-2 and TRBJ2-7; maybe TRBD1 (6 bases). CDR1 and CDR2 (germline): SGHTA, FQGNSA. V lost 2 bases, J lost 0 bases, and 14 bases lay in between. CDR3 length: 16 residues. CDR3 sequence reads: CASSLLVGGLSYEQYF. In DNA form, the CDR3 reads TGTGCCAGCAGCTTACTAGTAGGGGGTCTCTCCTACGAGCAGTACTTC.

The chain carries TRBV15 and TRBJ2-3; TRBD1 matches 7 bases. The CDR3 is made up of 14 amino acids. V gave up 0 bases and J gave up 7 bases; unmatched junction bases: 4. Germline V lookup: CDR1 LNHNV, CDR2 YYDKDF (reference sequence). The CDR3, as DNA: TGTGCCACCAGCAGAGATGACAGGGTTCATACGCAGTATTTT. Protein: CATSRDDRVHTQYF.

The chain combines TRBV7-2 with TRBJ2-7; 7 nucleotides match TRBD2. The CDR3 covers 14 residues. Unmatched junction bases numbered 5, after V lost 4 bases and J lost 2 bases. Germline V gene lookup returns CDR1 SGHTA and CDR2 FQGNSA. CDR3 in DNA: TGTGCCAGCAGCTACACAGCGGGACCCTACGAGCAGTACTTC. It specifies CASSYTAGPYEQYF.

The V gene is TRBV7-9, the J gene TRBJ2-7; a weak D match, TRBD1 (6 bases). Trimming shortened V by 5 bases and J by 3 bases, and 20 bases separated the two germline ends. The CDR3 is 16 residues long. CDR1 is SEHNR, CDR2 FQNEAQ, per germline (reference sequence). The CDR3, as DNA: TGTGCCAGCAGCGACTCAGGGGCTGCCGCTGGCTACGAGCAGTACTTC. It encodes CASSDSGAAAGYEQYF.

CDR3 region: CASSQGRRRFF. The CDR3 nucleotides are TGTGCCAGCAGTCAAGGGAGGAGGCGGTTCTTC. The chain couples TRBV28 to TRBJ2-1; perhaps TRBD2 as D (6 bases). The CDR3 is 11 amino acids. Germline V lookup: CDR1 MDHEN, CDR2 SYDVKM. V was cut by 5 bases and J by 15 bases, with 14 bases left in between.

In its sample, this clone was seen a few times. This chain joins TRBV19 and TRBJ2-1, with 12 bases fitting TRBD2. This CDR3 spans 16 amino acids. Germline lookup yields CDR1 LNHDA and CDR2 SQIVND (reference sequence). Germline trimming cut 4 bases from V and 8 bases from J; bases unmatched to any gene: 9. The CDR3 DNA reads as TGTGCCAGTAGTACCACCACTAGCGGGAGGAGGGATGAGCAGTTCTTC. Encoded protein: CASSTTTSGRRDEQFF.

V and J are TRBV29-1 and TRBJ2-7; TRBD2 aligns across 9 bases. J lost 1 base, V lost 0 bases, and 13 bases had no gene match. Germline V gene lookup returns CDR1 SQVTM and CDR2 ANQGSEA. The CDR3 has 18 residues. This CDR3 reads CSVEDLGASGNLSYEQYF. The CDR3 coding sequence is TGCAGCGTTGAAGATCTTGGGGCTAGCGGGAACTTATCCTACGAGCAGTACTTC.

This clone was seen more than once but under ten times. This rearrangement joins TRBV7-9 to TRBJ2-7; a weak D match, TRBD1 (6 bases). The CDR3 has 12 residues. The V end was cut by 5 bases, the J end by 3 bases, with 8 bases between. Germline CDR1 reads SEHNR; CDR2 reads FQNEAQ (reference sequence). CDR3 region: CASSRQDYEQYF. The CDR3 DNA reads as TGTGCCAGCAGCCGACAGGACTACGAGCAGTACTTC.

This clone was counted only a few times. This rearrangement joins TRBV4-3 to TRBJ1-5; no definite D call. V lost 1 base and J lost 3, with 13 bases in between. The CDR3 loop spans 16 amino acids. The germline CDR1 and CDR2 sequences are LGHNA and YSLEER. CDR3 coding DNA: TGCGCCAGCAGCCAAGGTGCGGACGGGGTCAATCAGCCCCAGCATTTT. Translated: CASSQGADGVNQPQHF.

The J gene is TRBJ2-7, the V gene TRBV27; perhaps TRBD1 as D (5 bases). The CDR3 extends over 11 amino acids. Per germline, CDR1 MNHEY and CDR2 SMNVEV (reference sequence). Trimming shortened V by 5 bases and J by 8 bases, and 10 bases separated the two germline ends. The CDR3 reads CASSIGVQQYF. The DNA of the CDR3 is TGTGCCAGCAGTATAGGGGTGCAGCAGTACTTC.

Only a few counts were recorded for this clone. The J gene is TRBJ2-7, the V gene TRBV10-3, with 9 nucleotides matching TRBD2. Germline CDR1 ENHRY, CDR2 SYGVKD. V shed 3 bases, J shed 3 bases, and the junction held 3 bases outside the gene matches. The CDR3 spans 14 residues. DNA for the CDR3: TGTGCCATCAGTGATCAGACTAGCGGCTACGAGCAGTACTTC. This codes for CAISDQTSGYEQYF.

This chain uses TRBV18 with TRBJ2-2; 13 nucleotides agree with TRBD2. Germline trimming cut 3 bases from V and 5 bases from J; bases unmatched to any gene: 3. CDR1 is KGHSH, CDR2 LQKENI, per germline. The CDR3 extends over 16 amino acids. The CDR3 bases are TGTGCCAGCTCACCTGGACTAGCGGGAGCTACCGGGGAGCTGTTTTTT. The encoded protein is CASSPGLAGATGELFF.

The rearrangement links TRBV6-6 to TRBJ2-3, with D unresolved. The CDR3 is 11 amino acids. V was trimmed by 7 bases and J by 3 bases, leaving 5 bases between them. The germline V gene has CDR1 MNHNY and CDR2 SVGAGI (reference sequence). Written as DNA, the CDR3 is TGTGCCAGCACCAGTACAGATACGCAGTATTTT. As protein: CASTSTDTQYF.

V gene TRBV9 combines with J gene TRBJ2-1, with 8 bases fitting TRBD1. The V gene end was trimmed by 0 bases and the J gene end by 9 bases; junction bases not matched to a gene: 5. Germline CDR1 reads SGDLS; CDR2 reads YYNGEE. The CDR3 contains 14 residues. This CDR3 is CASSVAPDRGEQFF. The CDR3 nucleotides read TGTGCCAGCAGCGTAGCACCCGACAGGGGTGAGCAGTTCTTC.

In its sample, this clone was seen a few times. The gene calls are TRBV19 and TRBJ2-5; the D is unclear. Germline CDR1 and CDR2: LNHDA and SQIVND (reference sequence). CDR3 size: 12 residues. The V end lost 3 bases, the J end lost 5 bases, and 7 bases lay between the germline ends. CDR3: CASSIARETQYF. DNA for the CDR3: TGTGCCAGTAGTATTGCGCGGGAGACCCAGTACTTC.